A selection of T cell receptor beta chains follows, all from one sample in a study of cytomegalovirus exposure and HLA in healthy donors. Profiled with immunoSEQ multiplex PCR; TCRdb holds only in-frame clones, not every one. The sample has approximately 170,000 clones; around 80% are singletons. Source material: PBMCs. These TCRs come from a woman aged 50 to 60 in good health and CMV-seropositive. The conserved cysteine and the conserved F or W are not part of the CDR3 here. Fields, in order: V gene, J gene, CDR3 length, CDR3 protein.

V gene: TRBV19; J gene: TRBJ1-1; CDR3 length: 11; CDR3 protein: ASRRLLNTEAF
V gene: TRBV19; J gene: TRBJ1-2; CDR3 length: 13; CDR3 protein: ASSTQDRYFYGYT
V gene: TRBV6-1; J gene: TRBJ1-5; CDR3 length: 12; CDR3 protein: ASSEPLGNQPQH
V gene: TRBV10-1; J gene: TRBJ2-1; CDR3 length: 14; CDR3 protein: ASSESEALMHNEQF
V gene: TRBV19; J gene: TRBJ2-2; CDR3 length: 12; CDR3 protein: ASRGNRATGELF
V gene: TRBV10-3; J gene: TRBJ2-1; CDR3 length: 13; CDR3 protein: AISESPGEGNEQF
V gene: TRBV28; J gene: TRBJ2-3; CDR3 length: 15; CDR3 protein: ASSPIDRGQRTDTQY
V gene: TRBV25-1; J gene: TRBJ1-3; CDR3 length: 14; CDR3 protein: ASSPSPVPSGNTIY
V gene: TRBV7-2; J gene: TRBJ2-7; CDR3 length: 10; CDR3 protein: ASSTRVYEQY
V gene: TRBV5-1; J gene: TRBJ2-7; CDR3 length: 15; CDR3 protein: ASRKTAGTGIPYEQY
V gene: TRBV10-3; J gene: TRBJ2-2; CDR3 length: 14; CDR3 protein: AISPTTGSNTGELF
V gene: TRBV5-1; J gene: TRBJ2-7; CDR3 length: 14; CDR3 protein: ASSFLAGGPTNEQY
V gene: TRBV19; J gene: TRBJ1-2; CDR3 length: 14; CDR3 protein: ASSRITGERGYGYT
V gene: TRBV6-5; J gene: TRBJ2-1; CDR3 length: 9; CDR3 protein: ASGTGNEQF
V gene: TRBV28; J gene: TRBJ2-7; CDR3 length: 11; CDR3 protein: ASRGTGNYEQY
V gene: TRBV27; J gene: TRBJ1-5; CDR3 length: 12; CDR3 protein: ASSFGGLNQPQH
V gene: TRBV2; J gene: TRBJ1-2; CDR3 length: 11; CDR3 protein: ASSETTVYGYT
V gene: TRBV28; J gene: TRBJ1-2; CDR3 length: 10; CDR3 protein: ASSYRVGGYT
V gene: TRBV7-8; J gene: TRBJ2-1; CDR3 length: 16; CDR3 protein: ASTQGWTGVPSYNEQF
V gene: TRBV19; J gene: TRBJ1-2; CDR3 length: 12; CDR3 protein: ASSIVSGMRGYT
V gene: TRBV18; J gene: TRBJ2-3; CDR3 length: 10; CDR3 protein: ASSPGGDTQY
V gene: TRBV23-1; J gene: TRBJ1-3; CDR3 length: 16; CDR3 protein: ASSPLRGGWYSGNTIY
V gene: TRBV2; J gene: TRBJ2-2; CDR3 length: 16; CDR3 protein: ASSPGTSGFSNTGELF
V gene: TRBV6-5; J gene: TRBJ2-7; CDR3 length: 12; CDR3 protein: ASSYSGRAYEQY
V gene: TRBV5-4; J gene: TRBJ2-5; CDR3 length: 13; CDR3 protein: ASSLVAGTSRTQY
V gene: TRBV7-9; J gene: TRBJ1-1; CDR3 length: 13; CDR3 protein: ASSYRDRTNTEAF
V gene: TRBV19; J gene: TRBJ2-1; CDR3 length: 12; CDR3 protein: ASSMGAAYNEQF
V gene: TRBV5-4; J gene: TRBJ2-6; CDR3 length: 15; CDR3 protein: ASHPGLADSGANVLT
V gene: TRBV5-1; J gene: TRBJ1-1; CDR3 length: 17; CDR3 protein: ASSQSKLVFDRMNTEAF
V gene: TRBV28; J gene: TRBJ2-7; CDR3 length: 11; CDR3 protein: ASIRTGAGEQY
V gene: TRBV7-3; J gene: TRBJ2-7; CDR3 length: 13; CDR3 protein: ASSLTGTGSYEQY
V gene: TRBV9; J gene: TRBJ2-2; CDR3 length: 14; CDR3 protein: ASSGASGGNTGELF
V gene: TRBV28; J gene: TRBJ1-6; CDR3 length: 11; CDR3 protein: ASSLSQDSPLH
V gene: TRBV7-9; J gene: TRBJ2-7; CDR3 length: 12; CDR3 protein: ASSFGRDSYEQY
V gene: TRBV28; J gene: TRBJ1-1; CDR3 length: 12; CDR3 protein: ASRAGYGGTEAF
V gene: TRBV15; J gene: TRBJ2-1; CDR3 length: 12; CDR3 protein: ATASGLTYNEQF
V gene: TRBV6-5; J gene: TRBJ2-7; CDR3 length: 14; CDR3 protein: ASSYNGPSLSYEQY
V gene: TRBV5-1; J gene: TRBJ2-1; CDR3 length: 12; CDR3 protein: ASSLGEIHNEQF
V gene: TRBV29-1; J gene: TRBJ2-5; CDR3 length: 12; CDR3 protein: SVVPSGRGGTQY